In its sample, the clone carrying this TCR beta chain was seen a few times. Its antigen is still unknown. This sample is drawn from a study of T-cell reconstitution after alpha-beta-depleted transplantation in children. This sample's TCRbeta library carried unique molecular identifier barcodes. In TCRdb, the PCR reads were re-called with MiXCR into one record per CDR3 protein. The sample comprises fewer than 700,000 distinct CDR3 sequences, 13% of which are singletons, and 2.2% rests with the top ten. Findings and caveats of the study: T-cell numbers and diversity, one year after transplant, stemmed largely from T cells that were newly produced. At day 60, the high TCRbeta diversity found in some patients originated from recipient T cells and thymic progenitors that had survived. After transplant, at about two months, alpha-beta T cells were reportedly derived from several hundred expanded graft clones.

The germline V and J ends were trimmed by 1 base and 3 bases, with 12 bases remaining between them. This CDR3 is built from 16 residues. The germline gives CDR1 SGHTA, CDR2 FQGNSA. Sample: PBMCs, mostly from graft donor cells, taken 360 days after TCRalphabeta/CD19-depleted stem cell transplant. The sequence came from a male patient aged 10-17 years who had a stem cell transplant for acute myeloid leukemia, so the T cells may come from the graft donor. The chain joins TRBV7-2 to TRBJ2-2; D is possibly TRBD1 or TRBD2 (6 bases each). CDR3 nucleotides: TGTGCCAGCAGCTTAGTTGGGGGGCCTGACACCGGGGAGCTGTTTTTT. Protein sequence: CASSLVGGPDTGELFF.